This entry lists 5 T cell receptor beta chains sequenced from one sample in a study of blood T cell repertoires in COVID-19. Repertoires were generated with immunoSEQ multiplex PCR, while TCRdb's copy carries only in-frame clones and drops some. The data show more than 85,000 clones, with approximately 76% seen just once and roughly 19% held by the top ten. Sequencing was carried out using peripheral blood. Source of these receptors: a woman between 65 and 79 years old with acute or convalescent COVID-19.

This rearrangement joins TRBV6-5 to TRBJ1-6; TRBD1 is a possible D gene (6 bases). CDR3 size: 13 residues. Germline V CDR1 and CDR2: MNHEY, SVGAGI. Deletions cut 5 bases from V and 6 bases from J, with 8 bases between. The CDR3 protein is CASSTGFNSPLHF. The CDR3 bases are TGTGCCAGCAGTACAGGGTTTAATTCACCCCTCCACTTT.

This clone was detected only a few times. This same CDR3 is encoded by further DNA sequences in the sample. The chain links TRBV19 to TRBJ1-5; D is undetermined. The CDR3 has 14 residues. The germline CDR1 and CDR2 sequences are LNHDA and SQIVND (reference sequence). V lost 3 bases, J lost 3 bases, and 9 bases lay in between. This CDR3 reads CASSIGSDNQPQHF. The CDR3 DNA reads as TGTGCCAGTAGTATCGGTTCCGACAATCAGCCCCAGCATTTT.

V and J are TRBV6-5 and TRBJ2-7; 10 bases match TRBD1. The CDR3 covers 14 residues. Trimming cost V 6 bases and J 4 bases; bases outside gene matches: 6. In germline, CDR1 is MNHEY, CDR2 SVGAGI. The CDR3 region has the DNA TGTGCCAGCAGGGACAGGGGGAGTTATTACGAGCAGTACTTC. Protein sequence: CASRDRGSYYEQYF.

The chain is built from TRBV3-1 (or the pseudogene TRBV3-2) and TRBJ2-1; TRBD2 matches 8 bases. CDR3 size: 17 residues. Germline CDR1 reads LGHDT; CDR2 reads YNNKEL (reference sequence). With 3 bases clipped from V and 4 bases from J, the junction kept 11 bases outside the gene matches. In DNA form, the CDR3 reads TGTGCCAGCAGCCAGGGAGGTCTAGCGGGCTCTTACAATGAGCAGTTCTTC. Translating it yields CASSQGGLAGSYNEQFF.

The chain carries TRBV4-2 and TRBJ1-2; 7 bases map to TRBD1. Per germline, CDR1 LGHNA and CDR2 YNFKEQ. Trimming removed 0 bases from V and 2 bases from J; junction bases left unmatched: 9. The CDR3 has 17 residues. CDR3 in DNA: TGTGCCAGCAGCCAAGAAAAAGGGACAGTACGAAACTATGGCTACACCTTC. Its translation: CASSQEKGTVRNYGYTF.